The next 19 T cell receptor beta chains were all read from a single sample in a study of beta chain features in type 1 diabetes. Whole-study findings and limits: People with Type 1 diabetes carried modestly yet significantly shorter TCRB CDR3s in all four CD4+ subsets.

All of the isolated RNA was reverse transcribed, so expressed TCRB transcripts were sequenced. Sequencing was performed with immunoSEQ multiplex PCR; in TCRdb, only in-frame clones are kept and a portion is missing. The sample records 500,000 to 800,000 clones, around 12% being singletons. No cognate antigen is known for these TCRs. What was sequenced was naive CD4+ T cells from blood. The source is a man aged 30 to 39 with type 1 diabetes.

The gene calls are TRBV28 and TRBJ1-6, with unresolved D. Per germline, CDR1 MDHEN and CDR2 SYDVKM. CDR3 length: 14 amino acids. Trimming shortened V by 6 bases and J by 9 bases, and 15 bases separated the two germline ends. The DNA for the CDR3 is TGTGCCAGCAGACCCGCCATGGAAAGTTCACCCCTCCACTTT. As protein: CASRPAMESSPLHF. Using reference TRBV28 and TRBJ1-6 for the parts outside the CDR3, the full variable domain is DVKVTQSSRYLVKRTGEKVFLECVQDMDHENMFWYRQDPGLGLRLIYFSYDVKMKEKGDIPEGYSVSREKKERFSLILESASTNQTSMYLCASRPAMESSPLHFGNGTRLTVT.

This clone was recorded a few times. The J gene is TRBJ2-5, the V gene TRBV4-3; no firm D call. Germline CDR1 LGHNA, CDR2 YSLEER. The ends were cut back, 3 bases at V and 1 base at J, with 12 bases in the middle. This CDR3 has 15 amino acids. The CDR3 spells CASSHTLSFQETQYF. The CDR3 DNA reads as TGCGCCAGCAGCCATACCCTTAGCTTCCAAGAGACCCAGTACTTC.

The V and J genes are TRBV4-3 and TRBJ1-1, with D unresolved. The V and J ends lost 1 base and 0 bases respectively, with 9 bases between them. The V gene's germline CDR1 is LGHNA and CDR2 YSLEER. The CDR3 is 15 residues long. In DNA form, the CDR3 reads TGCGCCAGCAGCCAAGGACCAAGTATGAACACTGAAGCTTTCTTT. It encodes CASSQGPSMNTEAFF.

This chain connects TRBV7-9 to TRBJ2-3, with D tentatively TRBD1 (6 bases). The CDR3 covers 14 residues. Germline V gene data show CDR1 as SEHNR and CDR2 as FQNEAQ (reference sequence). V was clipped by 4 bases and J by 2 bases, with 10 bases between them. The CDR3 DNA reads as TGTGCCAGCAGCTCCAGGGGTGACACAGATACGCAGTATTTT. This sequence encodes CASSSRGDTDTQYF.

This clone was counted only a few times. This chain joins TRBV6-5 and TRBJ1-2, with D uncertain. CDR3 size: 16 residues. The germline CDR1 and CDR2 sequences are MNHEY and SVGAGI. Trimming stripped 2 bases from V and 2 bases from J, with 15 bases between. CDR3 sequence (DNA): TGTGCCAGCAGTTACCGGATGTTGGGTTCGAACTATGGCTACACCTTC. Encoded protein: CASSYRMLGSNYGYTF.

This clone was counted between two and nine times. V gene TRBV9 combines with J gene TRBJ2-3; 9 bases agree with TRBD1. With 0 bases clipped from V and 4 bases from J, the junction kept 6 bases outside the gene matches. This CDR3 spans 16 amino acids. CDR1 is SGDLS, CDR2 YYNGEE, per germline. Here the CDR3 reads CASSVAGQGVADTQYF. DNA of the CDR3: TGTGCCAGCAGCGTAGCGGGACAGGGCGTAGCAGATACGCAGTATTTT.

This clone was observed a handful of times. The J gene is TRBJ2-1, the V gene TRBV7-9; D uncertain. From germline, CDR1 is SEHNR and CDR2 FQNEAQ (reference sequence). V lost 5 bases, J lost 0 bases, and 14 bases lay in between. This CDR3 has 16 amino acids. CDR3 loop: CASSVEGRASYNEQFF. CDR3 nucleotide sequence: TGTGCCAGCAGCGTAGAAGGTCGGGCCTCCTACAATGAGCAGTTCTTC.

This clone came up a few times. The CDR3 nucleotides are TGTGCCAGCAGCCCCCGGGAGTATAATTCACCCCTCCACTTT. Encoded protein: CASSPREYNSPLHF. The chain couples TRBV13 to TRBJ1-6; D unclear. The germline gives CDR1 PRHDT, CDR2 FYEKMQ (reference sequence). The V gene lost 5 bases and the J gene lost 4 bases, with 9 bases spanning the gap. The CDR3 has 14 residues.

The V and J genes are TRBV27 and TRBJ2-7; the D is unclear. The CDR3 length is 13 residues. Germline V lookup: CDR1 MNHEY, CDR2 SMNVEV (reference sequence). V shed 3 bases and J shed 3 bases, with 9 bases lying between them. The CDR3 region is CASSFSHLYEQYF. The CDR3 nucleotides are TGTGCCAGCAGTTTTTCCCACCTCTACGAGCAGTACTTC.

The chain uses TRBV2 and TRBJ2-1, with D perhaps TRBD2 (5 bases). The germline CDR1 and CDR2 sequences are SNHLY and FYNNEI. This CDR3 spans 15 amino acids. Trimming stripped 7 bases from V and 6 bases from J, with 19 bases between. The CDR3 here is CASTPGLEEANEQFF. CDR3 nucleotide sequence: TGTGCCAGCACCCCCGGACTTGAGGAGGCCAATGAGCAGTTCTTC.

J is TRBJ2-1 and V is TRBV7-8; TRBD2 might be the D (5 bases). The CDR3 length is 16 residues. CDR1 SGHVS and CDR2 FQNEAQ come from the germline V gene. V gave up 3 bases and J gave up 8 bases, with 20 bases separating them. Here the CDR3 reads CASSLVGSSSWDEQFF. Here the CDR3 DNA reads TGTGCCAGCAGCTTGGTTGGCTCTAGCTCCTGGGATGAGCAGTTCTTC. The whole variable domain, remainder taken from reference TRBV7-8 and TRBJ2-1, is GAGVSQSPRYKVAKRGQDVALRCDPISGHVSLFWYQQALGQGPEFLTYFQNEAQLDKSGLPSDRFFAERPEGSVSTLKIQRTQQEDSAVYLCASSLVGSSSWDEQFFGPGTRLTVL.

Details on this clone: The sample carries other DNA sequences with the same CDR3. The rearrangement links TRBV7-3 to TRBJ1-5; D uncertain. The CDR3 runs 13 residues. Per germline, CDR1 SGHTA and CDR2 FQGTGA. V was clipped by 2 bases and J by 1 base, with 3 bases between them. The CDR3 sequence is CASSLDSNQPQHF. CDR3 in DNA: TGTGCCAGCAGCTTAGACAGCAATCAGCCCCAGCATTTT.

This clone has more than one count but fewer than ten. The V gene is TRBV29-1, the J gene TRBJ1-2; D remains unclear. Deletions cut 5 bases from V and 5 bases from J, with 12 bases between. Germline lookup yields CDR1 SQVTM and CDR2 ANQGSEA. The CDR3 has 12 amino acids. In nucleotides, the CDR3 is TGCAGCGTTTTTTCCGGAGGGTATGGCTACACCTTC. It codes for CSVFSGGYGYTF. The full variable domain, with the rest looked up from reference TRBV29-1 and TRBJ1-2, is SAVISQKPSRDICQRGTSLTIQCQVDSQVTMMFWYRQQPGQSLTLIATANQGSEATYESGFVIDKFPISRPNLTFSTLTVSNMSPEDSSIYLCSVFSGGYGYTFGSGTRLTVV.

The J gene is TRBJ2-6, the V gene TRBV23-1; tentative D call: TRBD1 (6 bases). TRBV23-1 qualifies as an ORF whose function is uncertain. CDR3 length: 17 amino acids. Deletions cut 6 bases from V and 2 bases from J, with 17 bases between. The CDR3 loop is CASRGKFRGTGANVLTF. CDR3 coding DNA: TGCGCCAGCAGGGGTAAGTTCAGGGGCACTGGGGCCAACGTCCTGACTTTC.

This chain links TRBV30 with TRBJ2-7; D is uncertain. Germline assignment: CDR1 GTSNPN and CDR2 SVGIG (reference sequence). This CDR3 is built from 14 residues. Trimming cost V 2 bases and J 1 base, with 12 bases left between them. This chain's CDR3 is CAWSRPGPSYEQYF. CDR3 bases: TGTGCCTGGAGTAGGCCAGGACCGTCCTACGAGCAGTACTTC.

This clone was counted only a few times. The chain's CDR3 is CASSNAGDSYEQYF. The CDR3 region has the DNA TGCGCCAGCAGCAACGCAGGGGATTCCTACGAGCAGTACTTC. The gene calls are TRBV5-1 and TRBJ2-7, with a possible D match to TRBD1 (6 bases). The CDR3 is 14 amino acids. Germline lookup yields CDR1 SGHRS and CDR2 YFSETQ. Trimming shortened V by 4 bases and J by 1 base, and 12 bases separated the two germline ends.

The V and J genes are TRBV7-2 and TRBJ1-2; possible D gene TRBD1, 5 bases. This CDR3 region has 15 residues. Germline CDR1 SGHTA, CDR2 FQGNSA. V was cut by 2 bases and J by 0 bases, with 10 bases left in between. The CDR3: CASSLPTAANYGYTF. The CDR3 DNA sequence: TGTGCCAGCAGCTTACCGACAGCGGCTAACTATGGCTACACCTTC.

This chain links TRBV5-6 with TRBJ1-2; D call uncertain. V was cut by 4 bases and J by 4 bases, with 11 bases left in between. The CDR3 length is 13 residues. Germline values: CDR1 SGHDT, CDR2 YYEEEE. The CDR3 loop reads CASSPGYSYGYTF. CDR3 bases: TGTGCCAGCAGCCCGGGATATTCCTATGGCTACACCTTC.

The J gene is TRBJ2-7, the V gene TRBV7-3, with D unresolved. V lost 1 base and J 5 bases, leaving 12 bases between the germline ends. The CDR3 covers 14 residues. Germline V gene lookup returns CDR1 SGHTA and CDR2 FQGTGA. CDR3 residues: CASSLNRPGDEQYF. In nucleotides, the CDR3 is TGTGCCAGCAGCTTAAATAGGCCTGGGGACGAGCAGTACTTC.